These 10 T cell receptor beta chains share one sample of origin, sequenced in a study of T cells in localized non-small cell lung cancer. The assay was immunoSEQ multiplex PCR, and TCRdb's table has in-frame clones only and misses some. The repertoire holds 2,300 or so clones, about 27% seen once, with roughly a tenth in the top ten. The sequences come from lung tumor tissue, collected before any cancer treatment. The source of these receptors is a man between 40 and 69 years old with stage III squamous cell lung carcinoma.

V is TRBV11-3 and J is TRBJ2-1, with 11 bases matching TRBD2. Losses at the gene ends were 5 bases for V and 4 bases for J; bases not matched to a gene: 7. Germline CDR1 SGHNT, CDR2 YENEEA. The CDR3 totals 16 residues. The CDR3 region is CASSPSGTSGYNEQFF. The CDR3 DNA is TGTGCCAGCAGCCCTTCGGGGACTAGCGGTTACAATGAGCAGTTCTTC.

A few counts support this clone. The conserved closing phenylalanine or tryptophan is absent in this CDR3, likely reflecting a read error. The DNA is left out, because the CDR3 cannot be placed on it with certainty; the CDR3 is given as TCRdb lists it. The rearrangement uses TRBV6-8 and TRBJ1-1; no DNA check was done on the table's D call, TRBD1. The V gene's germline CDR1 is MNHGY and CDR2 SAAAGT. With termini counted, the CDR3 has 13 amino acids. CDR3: CASSYSRDTSALL.

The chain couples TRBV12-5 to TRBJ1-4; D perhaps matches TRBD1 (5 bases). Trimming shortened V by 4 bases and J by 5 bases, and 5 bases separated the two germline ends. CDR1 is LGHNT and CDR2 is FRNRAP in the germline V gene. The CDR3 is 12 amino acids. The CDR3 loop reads CASGWDNEKLFF. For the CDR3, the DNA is TGTGCTAGTGGTTGGGACAATGAAAAACTGTTTTTT.

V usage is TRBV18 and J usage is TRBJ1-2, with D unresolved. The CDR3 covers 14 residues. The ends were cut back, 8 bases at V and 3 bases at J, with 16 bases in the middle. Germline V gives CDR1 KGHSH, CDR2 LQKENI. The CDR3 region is CASHPPGDDYGYTF. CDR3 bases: TGTGCCAGCCACCCGCCCGGCGACGACTATGGCTACACCTTC.

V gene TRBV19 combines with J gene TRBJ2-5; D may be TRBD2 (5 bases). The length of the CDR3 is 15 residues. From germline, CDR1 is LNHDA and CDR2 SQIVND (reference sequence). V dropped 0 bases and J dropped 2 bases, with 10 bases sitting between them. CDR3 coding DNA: TGTGCCAGTAGTATAGATCAGACTACTCAAGAGACCCAGTACTTC. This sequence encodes CASSIDQTTQETQYF.

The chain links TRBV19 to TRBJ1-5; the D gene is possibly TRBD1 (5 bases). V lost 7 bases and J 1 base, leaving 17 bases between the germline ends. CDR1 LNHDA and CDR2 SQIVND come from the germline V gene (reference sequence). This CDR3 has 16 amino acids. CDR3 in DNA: TGTGCCAGTACCAACCAGGGTGGGGGAAGCAATCAGCCCCAGCATTTT. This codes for CASTNQGGGSNQPQHF.

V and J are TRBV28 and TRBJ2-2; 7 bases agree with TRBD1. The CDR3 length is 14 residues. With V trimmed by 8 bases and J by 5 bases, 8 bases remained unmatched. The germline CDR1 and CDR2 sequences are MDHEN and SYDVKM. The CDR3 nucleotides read TGTGCCAGCCTGGGACAGATGGATACCGGGGAGCTGTTTTTT. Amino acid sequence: CASLGQMDTGELFF.

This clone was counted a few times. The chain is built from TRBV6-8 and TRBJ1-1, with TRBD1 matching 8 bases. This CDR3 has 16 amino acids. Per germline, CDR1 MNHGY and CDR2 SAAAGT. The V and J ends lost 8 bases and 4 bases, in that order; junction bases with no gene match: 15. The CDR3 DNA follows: TGTGCCAGCGCGAGAAGACAGGGGTTGTTGGGCACTGAAGCTTTCTTT. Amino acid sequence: CASARRQGLLGTEAFF.

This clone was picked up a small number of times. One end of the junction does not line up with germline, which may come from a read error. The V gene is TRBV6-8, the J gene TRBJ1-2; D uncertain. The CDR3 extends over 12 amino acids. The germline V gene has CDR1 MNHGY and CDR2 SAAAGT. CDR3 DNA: TGTGCCAGCAGTTACTCGGGGTGGCAGTTGCACTTC. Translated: CASSYSGWQLHF.

CDR3 nucleotides: TGTGCCAGCTCGACCCCTCTTGGAACAGATACGCAGTATTTT. Encoded protein: CASSTPLGTDTQYF. This sequence joins TRBV18 and TRBJ2-3, with unresolved D. This CDR3 has 14 amino acids. The V gene's germline CDR1 is KGHSH and CDR2 LQKENI. V was shortened by 6 bases and J by 3 bases, with 13 bases between the two germline ends. Full variable domain (remainder filled in from reference TRBV18 and TRBJ2-3): NAGVMQNPRHLVRRRGQEARLRCSPMKGHSHVYWYRQLPEEGLKFMVYLQKENIIDESGMPKERFSAEFPKEGPSILRIQQVVRGDSAAYFCASSTPLGTDTQYFGPGTRLTVL.